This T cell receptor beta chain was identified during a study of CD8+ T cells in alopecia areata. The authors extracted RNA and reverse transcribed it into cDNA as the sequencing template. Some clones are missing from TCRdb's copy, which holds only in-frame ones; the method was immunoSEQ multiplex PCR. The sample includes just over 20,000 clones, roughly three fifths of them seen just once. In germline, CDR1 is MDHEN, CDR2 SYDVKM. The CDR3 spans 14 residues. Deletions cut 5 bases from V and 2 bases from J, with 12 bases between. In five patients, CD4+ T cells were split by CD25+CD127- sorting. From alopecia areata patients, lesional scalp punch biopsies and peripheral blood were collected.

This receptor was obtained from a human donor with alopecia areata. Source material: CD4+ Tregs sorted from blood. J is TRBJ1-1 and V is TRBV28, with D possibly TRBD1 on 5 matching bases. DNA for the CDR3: TGTGCCAGCAGTCCTCGGGACTTAAACACTGAAGCTTTCTTT. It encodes CASSPRDLNTEAFF.